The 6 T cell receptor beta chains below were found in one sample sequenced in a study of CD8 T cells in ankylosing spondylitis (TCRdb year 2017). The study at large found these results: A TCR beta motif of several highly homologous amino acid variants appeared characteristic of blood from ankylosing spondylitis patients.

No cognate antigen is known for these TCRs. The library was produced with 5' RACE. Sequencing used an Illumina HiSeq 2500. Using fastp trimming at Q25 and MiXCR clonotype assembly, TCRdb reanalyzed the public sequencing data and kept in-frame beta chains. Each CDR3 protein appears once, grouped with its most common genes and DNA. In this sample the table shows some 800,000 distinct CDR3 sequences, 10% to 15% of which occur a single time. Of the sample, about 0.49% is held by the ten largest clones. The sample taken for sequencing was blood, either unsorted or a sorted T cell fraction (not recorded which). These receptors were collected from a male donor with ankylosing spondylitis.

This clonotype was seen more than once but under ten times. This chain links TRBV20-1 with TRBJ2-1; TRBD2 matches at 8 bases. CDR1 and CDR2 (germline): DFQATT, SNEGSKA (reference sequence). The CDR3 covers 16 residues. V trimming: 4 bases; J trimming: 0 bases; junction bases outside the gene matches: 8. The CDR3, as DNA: TGCAGTGCTAACGTACTAGCGGCCAGCTCCTACAATGAGCAGTTCTTC. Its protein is CSANVLAASSYNEQFF.

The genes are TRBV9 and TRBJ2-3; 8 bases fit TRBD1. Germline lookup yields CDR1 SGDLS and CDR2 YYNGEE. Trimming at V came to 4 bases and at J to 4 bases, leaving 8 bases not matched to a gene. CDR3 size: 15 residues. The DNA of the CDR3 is TGTGCCAGCAGCCCCCAAGGGACAGGAGCAGATACGCAGTATTTT. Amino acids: CASSPQGTGADTQYF.

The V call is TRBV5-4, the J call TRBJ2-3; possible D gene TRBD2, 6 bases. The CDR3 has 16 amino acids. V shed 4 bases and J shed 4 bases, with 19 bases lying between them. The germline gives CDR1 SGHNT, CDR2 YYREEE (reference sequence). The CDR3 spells CASSARPDRGADTQYF. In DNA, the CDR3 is TGTGCCAGCAGCGCTCGACCGGATCGCGGGGCAGATACGCAGTATTTT.

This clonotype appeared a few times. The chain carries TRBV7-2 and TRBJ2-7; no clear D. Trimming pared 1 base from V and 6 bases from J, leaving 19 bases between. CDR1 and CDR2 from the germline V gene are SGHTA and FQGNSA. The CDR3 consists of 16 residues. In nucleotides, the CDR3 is TGTGCCAGCAGCTTAGTTGGATCTAGTTCTTTCTCCGAGCAGTACTTC. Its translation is CASSLVGSSSFSEQYF.

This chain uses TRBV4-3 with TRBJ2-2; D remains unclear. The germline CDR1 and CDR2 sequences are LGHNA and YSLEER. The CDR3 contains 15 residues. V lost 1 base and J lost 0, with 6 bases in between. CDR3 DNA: TGCGCCAGCAGCCAAGTACAGTCGAACACCGGGGAGCTGTTTTTT. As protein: CASSQVQSNTGELFF.

CDR3 protein: CSATRSTGELFF. CDR3 coding DNA: TGCAGTGCGACTAGGAGCACCGGGGAGCTGTTTTTT. The chain is built from TRBV20-1 and TRBJ2-2; maybe TRBD2 (6 bases). The CDR3 contains 12 residues. Per germline, CDR1 DFQATT and CDR2 SNEGSKA (reference sequence). Trimming removed 6 bases at V and 4 bases at J, with 9 bases between.